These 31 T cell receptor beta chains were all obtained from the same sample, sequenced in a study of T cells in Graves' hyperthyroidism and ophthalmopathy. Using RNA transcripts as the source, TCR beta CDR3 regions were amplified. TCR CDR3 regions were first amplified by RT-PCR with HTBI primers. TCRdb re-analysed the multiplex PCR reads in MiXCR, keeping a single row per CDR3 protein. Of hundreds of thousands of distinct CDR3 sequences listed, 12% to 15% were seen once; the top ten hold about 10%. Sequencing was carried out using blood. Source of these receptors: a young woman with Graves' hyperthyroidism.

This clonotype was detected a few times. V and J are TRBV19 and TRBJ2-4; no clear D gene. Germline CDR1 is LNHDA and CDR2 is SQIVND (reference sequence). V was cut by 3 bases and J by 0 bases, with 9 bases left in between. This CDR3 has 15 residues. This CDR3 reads CASSIEGLAKNIQYF. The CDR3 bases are TGTGCCAGTAGTATCGAAGGATTAGCCAAAAACATTCAGTACTTC.

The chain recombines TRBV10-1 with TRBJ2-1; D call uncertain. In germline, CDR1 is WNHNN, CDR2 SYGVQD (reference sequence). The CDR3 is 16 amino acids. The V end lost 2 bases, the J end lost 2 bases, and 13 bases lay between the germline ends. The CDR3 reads CASSEDPGSAYNEQFF. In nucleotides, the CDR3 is TGCGCCAGCAGTGAGGATCCGGGCTCGGCCTACAATGAGCAGTTCTTC.

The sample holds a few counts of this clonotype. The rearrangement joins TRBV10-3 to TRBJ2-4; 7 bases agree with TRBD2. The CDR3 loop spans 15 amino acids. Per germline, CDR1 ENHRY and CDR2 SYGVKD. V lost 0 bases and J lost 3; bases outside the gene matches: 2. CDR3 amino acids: CAISESSGGKNIQYF. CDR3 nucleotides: TGTGCCATCAGTGAGTCATCGGGAGGCAAAAACATTCAGTACTTC.

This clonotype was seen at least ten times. Here the CDR3 reads CASSLLGRAGYNEQFF. The CDR3 DNA reads TGTGCCAGCAGCTTACTTGGGAGGGCCGGCTACAATGAGCAGTTCTTC. The genes are TRBV7-9 and TRBJ2-1, with 7 nucleotides matching TRBD2. V dropped 2 bases and J dropped 3; count of bases not matched to a gene: 7. Germline-derived CDR1 and CDR2 are SEHNR and FQNEAQ (reference sequence). The CDR3 spans 16 residues.

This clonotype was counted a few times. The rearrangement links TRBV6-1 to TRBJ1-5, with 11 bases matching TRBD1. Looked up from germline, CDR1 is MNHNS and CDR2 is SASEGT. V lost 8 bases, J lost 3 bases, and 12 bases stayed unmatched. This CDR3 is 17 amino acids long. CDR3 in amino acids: CASEDRTGGEYNQPQHF. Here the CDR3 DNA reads TGTGCCAGCGAGGACAGGACAGGGGGCGAATACAATCAGCCCCAGCATTTT.

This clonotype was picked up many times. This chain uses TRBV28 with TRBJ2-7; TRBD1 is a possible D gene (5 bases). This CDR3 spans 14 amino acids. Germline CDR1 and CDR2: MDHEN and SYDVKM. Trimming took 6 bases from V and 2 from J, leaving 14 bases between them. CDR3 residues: CASSSRQNPYEQYF. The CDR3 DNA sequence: TGTGCCAGCAGCTCCCGACAGAACCCCTACGAGCAGTACTTC.

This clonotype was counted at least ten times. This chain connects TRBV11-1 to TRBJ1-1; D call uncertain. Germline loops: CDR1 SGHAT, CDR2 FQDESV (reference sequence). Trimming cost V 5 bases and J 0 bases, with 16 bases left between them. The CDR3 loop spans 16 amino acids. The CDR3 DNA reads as TGTGCCAGCAGCGAGGGTAGGATTGTCATGAACACTGAAGCTTTCTTT. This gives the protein CASSEGRIVMNTEAFF.

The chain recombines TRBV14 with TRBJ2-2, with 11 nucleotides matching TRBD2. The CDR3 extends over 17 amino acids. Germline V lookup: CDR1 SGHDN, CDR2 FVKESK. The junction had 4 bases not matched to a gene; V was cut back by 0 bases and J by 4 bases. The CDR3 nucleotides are TGTGCCAGCAGCCAAGATAAACTAGCGGGAGTCACCGGGGAGCTGTTTTTT. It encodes CASSQDKLAGVTGELFF.

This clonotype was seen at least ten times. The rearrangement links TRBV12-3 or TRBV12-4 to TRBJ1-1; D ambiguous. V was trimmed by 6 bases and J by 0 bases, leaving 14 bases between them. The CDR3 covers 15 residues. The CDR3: CASSPTTYMNTEAFF. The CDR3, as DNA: TGTGCCAGCAGCCCTACGACTTATATGAACACTGAAGCTTTCTTT.

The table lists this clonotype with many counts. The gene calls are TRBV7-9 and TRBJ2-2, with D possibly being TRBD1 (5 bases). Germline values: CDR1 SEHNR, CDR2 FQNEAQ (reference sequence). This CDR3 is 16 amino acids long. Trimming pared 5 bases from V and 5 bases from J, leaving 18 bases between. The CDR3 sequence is CASSDRGSIETGELFF. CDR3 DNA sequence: TGTGCCAGCAGCGATAGGGGCAGTATAGAGACCGGGGAGCTGTTTTTT.

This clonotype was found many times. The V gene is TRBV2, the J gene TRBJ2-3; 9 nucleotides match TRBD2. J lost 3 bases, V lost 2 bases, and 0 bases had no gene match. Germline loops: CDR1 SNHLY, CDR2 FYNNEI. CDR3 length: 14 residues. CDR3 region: CASSELAGTDTQYF. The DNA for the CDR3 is TGTGCCAGCAGTGAACTAGCGGGAACAGATACGCAGTATTTT.

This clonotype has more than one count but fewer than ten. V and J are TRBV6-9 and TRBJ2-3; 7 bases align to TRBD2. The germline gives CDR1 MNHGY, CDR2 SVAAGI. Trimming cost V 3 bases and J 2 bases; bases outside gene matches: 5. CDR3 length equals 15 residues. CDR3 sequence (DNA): TGTGCCAGCAGTTACGGGCGGGAGCCCACAGATACGCAGTATTTT. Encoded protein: CASSYGREPTDTQYF.

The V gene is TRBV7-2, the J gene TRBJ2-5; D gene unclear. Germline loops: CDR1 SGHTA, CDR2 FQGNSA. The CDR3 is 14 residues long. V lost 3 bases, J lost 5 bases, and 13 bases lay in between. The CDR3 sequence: CASSFSGPGETQYF. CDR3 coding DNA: TGTGCCAGCAGCTTTAGTGGGCCCGGGGAGACCCAGTACTTC. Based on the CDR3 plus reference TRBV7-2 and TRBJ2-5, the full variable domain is GAGVSQSPSNKVTEKGKDVELRCDPISGHTALYWYRQSLGQGLEFLIYFQGNSAPDKSGLPSDRFSAERTGGSVSTLTIQRTQQEDSAVYLCASSFSGPGETQYFGPGTRLLVL.

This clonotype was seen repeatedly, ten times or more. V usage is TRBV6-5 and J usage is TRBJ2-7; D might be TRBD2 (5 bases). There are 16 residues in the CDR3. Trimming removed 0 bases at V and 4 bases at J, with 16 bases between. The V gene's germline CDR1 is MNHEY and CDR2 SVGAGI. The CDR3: CASSYSGRVLRYEQYF. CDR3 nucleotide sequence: TGTGCCAGCAGTTACTCGGGGAGAGTACTACGATACGAGCAGTACTTC.

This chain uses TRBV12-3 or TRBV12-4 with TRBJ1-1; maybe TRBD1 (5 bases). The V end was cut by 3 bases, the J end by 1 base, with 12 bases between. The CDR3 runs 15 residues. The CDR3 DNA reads TGTGCCAGCAGTTTGGGGGGTCGGGGGAACACTGAAGCTTTCTTT. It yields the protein CASSLGGRGNTEAFF.

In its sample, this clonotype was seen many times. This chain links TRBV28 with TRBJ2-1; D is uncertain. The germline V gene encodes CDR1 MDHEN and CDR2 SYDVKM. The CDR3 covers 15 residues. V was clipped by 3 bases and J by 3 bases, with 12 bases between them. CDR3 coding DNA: TGTGCCAGCAGTTTCGGTGGATCGAACTACAATGAGCAGTTCTTC. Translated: CASSFGGSNYNEQFF.

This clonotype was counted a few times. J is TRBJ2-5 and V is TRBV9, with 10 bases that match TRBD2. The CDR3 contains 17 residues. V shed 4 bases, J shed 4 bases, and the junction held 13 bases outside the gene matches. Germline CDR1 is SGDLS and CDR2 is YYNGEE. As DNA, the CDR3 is TGTGCCAGCAGCCCCCCGAGCGGATTAGCGGGAGGAGAGACCCAGTACTTC. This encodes CASSPPSGLAGGETQYF.

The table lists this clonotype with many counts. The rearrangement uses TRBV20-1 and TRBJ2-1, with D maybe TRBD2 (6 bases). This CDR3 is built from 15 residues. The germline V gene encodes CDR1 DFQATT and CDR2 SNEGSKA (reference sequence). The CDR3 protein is CRARGRAGSYNEQFF. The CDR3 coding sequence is TGCAGGGCTCGAGGGAGAGCGGGCTCCTACAATGAGCAGTTCTTC.

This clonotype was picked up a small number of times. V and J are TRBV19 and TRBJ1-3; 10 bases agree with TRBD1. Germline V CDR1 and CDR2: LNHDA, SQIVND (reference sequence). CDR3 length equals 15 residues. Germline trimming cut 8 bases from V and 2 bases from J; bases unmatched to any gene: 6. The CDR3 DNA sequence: TGTGCCAGTGCTTACGACAGGGGGCCTGGAAACACCATATATTTT. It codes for CASAYDRGPGNTIYF.

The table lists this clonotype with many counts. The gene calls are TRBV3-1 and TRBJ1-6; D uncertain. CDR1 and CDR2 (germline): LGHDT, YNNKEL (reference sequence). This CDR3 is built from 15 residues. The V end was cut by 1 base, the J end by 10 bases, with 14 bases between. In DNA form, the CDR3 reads TGTGCCAGCAGCCAAGGCGATGGAACCGGATCACCCCTCCACTTT. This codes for CASSQGDGTGSPLHF.

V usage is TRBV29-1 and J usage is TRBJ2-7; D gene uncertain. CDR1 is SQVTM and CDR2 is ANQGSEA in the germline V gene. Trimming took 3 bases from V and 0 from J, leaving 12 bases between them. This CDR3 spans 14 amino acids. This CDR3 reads CSVELLANSYEQYF. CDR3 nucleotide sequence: TGCAGCGTTGAGCTTCTGGCCAACTCCTACGAGCAGTACTTC.

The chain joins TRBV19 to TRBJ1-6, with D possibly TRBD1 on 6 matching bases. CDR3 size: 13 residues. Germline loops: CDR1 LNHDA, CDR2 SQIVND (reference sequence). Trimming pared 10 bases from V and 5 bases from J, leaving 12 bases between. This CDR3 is CATKDSHNSPLHF. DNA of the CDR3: TGTGCCACCAAGGACAGCCATAATTCACCCCTCCACTTT.

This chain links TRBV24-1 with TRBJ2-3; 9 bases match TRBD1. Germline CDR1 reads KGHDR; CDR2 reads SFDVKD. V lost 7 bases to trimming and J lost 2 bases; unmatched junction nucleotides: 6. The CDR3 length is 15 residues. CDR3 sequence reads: CATSRDRAVTDTQYF. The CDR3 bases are TGTGCCACCAGCAGGGACAGGGCCGTCACAGATACGCAGTATTTT.

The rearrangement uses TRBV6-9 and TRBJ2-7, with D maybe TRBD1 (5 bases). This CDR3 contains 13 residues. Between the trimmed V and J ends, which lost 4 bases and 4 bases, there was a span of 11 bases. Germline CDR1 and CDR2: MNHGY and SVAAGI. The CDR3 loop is CASSFRQGYEQYF. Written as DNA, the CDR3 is TGTGCCAGCAGTTTCAGGCAGGGATACGAGCAGTACTTC.

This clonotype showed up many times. The CDR3 bases are TGTGCCAGCAGTGTGACCACTAGCAATGAGCAGTTCTTC. Encoded protein: CASSVTTSNEQFF. The chain links TRBV2 to TRBJ2-1; TRBD2 is a possible D gene (5 bases). Trimming stripped 4 bases from V and 6 bases from J, with 10 bases between. Looked up from germline, CDR1 is SNHLY and CDR2 is FYNNEI. This CDR3 is built from 13 residues.

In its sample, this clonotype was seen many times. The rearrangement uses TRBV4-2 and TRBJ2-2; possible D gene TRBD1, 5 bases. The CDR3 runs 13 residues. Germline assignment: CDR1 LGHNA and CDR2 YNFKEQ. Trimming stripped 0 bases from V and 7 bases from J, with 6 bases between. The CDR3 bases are TGTGCCAGCAGCCAAGACAGGGACGGGGAGCTGTTTTTT. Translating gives CASSQDRDGELFF.

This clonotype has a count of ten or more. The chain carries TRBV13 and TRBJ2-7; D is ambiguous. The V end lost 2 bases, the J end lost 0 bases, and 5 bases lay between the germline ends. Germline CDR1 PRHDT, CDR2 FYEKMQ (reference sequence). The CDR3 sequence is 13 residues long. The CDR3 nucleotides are TGTGCCAGCAGCTTACCAAGCTCCTACGAGCAGTACTTC. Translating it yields CASSLPSSYEQYF.

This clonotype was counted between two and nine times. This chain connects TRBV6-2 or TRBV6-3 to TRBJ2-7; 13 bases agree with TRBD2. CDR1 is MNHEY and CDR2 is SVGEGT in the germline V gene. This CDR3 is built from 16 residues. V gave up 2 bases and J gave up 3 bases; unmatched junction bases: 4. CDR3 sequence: CASSYATSGGNYEQYF. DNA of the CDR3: TGTGCCAGCAGTTACGCGACTAGCGGGGGGAACTACGAGCAGTACTTC.

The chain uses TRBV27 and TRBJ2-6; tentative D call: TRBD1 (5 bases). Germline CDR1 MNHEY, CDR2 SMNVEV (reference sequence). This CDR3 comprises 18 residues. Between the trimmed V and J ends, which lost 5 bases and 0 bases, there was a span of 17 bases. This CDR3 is CASSTTHSTVSGANVLTF. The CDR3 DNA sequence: TGTGCCAGCAGTACTACTCATTCGACAGTCTCTGGGGCCAACGTCCTGACTTTC.

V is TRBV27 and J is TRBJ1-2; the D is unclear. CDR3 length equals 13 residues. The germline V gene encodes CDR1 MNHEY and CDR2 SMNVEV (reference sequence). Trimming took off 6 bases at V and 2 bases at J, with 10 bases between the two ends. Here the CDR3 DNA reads TGTGCCAGCAGAACTGAAGGGAACTATGGCTACACCTTC. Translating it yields CASRTEGNYGYTF.

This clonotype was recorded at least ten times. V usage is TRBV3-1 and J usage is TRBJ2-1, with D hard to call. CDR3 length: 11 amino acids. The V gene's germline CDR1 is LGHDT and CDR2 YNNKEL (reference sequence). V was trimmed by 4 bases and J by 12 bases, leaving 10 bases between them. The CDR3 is CASSRLGGQFF. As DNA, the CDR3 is TGTGCCAGCAGCCGTTTGGGCGGGCAGTTCTTC.